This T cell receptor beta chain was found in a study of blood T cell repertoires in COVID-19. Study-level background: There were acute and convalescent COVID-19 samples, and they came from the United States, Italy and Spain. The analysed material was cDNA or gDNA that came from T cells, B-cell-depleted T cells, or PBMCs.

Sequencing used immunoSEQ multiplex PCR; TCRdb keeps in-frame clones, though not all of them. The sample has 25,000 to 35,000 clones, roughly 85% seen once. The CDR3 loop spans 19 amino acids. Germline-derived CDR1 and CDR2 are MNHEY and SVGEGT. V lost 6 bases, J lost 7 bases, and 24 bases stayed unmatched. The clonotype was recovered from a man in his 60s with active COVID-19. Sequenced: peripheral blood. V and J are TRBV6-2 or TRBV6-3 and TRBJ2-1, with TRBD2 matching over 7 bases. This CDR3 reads CASSSGNWGGRGVKNEQFF. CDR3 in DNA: TGTGCCAGCAGCTCGGGGAATTGGGGCGGGAGAGGTGTTAAGAATGAGCAGTTCTTC.